Listed below are T cell receptor beta chains from one sample, sequenced in a study of blood T cells in healthy people across ages. From the 5' RACE reads, TCRdb called clonotypes with MiXCR, one entry per CDR3 protein. The repertoire holds about 570,000 distinct CDR3 sequences, with approximately 30% as singletons. The sequenced sample was blood. These receptors all stem from a woman in her 70s in good health. Both conserved end residues are part of each CDR3. Clone size is given for some rows only: seen once, a few or many times, or a class if the clone is expanded.

j_call clone_size v_call cdr3_aa
TRBJ1-1 many TRBV7-2 CASSSTMNTEAFF
TRBJ2-5 few TRBV20-1 CSAARETQYF
TRBJ1-3 few TRBV14 CASSQDQRWPGNTIYF
TRBJ1-4 many TRBV6-5 CASSYSGRGIEKLFF
TRBJ2-3 NA TRBV6-4 CASSDLAGDPYTQYF
TRBJ1-4 few TRBV3-1 CASSQGGAEKLFF
TRBJ1-2 NA TRBV7-9 CASSLEAFYGYTF
TRBJ2-1 NA TRBV9 CASSVALGPNNEQFF
TRBJ2-5 few TRBV2 CASSAIRNEYF
TRBJ2-7 NA TRBV12-3/TRBV12-4 CASSIQGAHEQYF
TRBJ1-2 many TRBV20-1 CSAHSPPGLPYGYTF
TRBJ2-3 NA TRBV29-1 CSVRRQRADTQYF
TRBJ1-2 few TRBV7-3 CASSSTGTGLIGYTF
TRBJ2-3 many TRBV5-1 CASRLIDVTDTQYF
TRBJ1-1 NA TRBV15 CATSRGRIITEAFF
TRBJ2-7 NA TRBV12-3/TRBV12-4 CASSLAAGAYEQYF
TRBJ2-5 NA TRBV3-1 CASSQEDGNQEPQYF
TRBJ1-1 NA TRBV20-1 CSGGRGNTEAFF
TRBJ2-1 NA TRBV6-5 CASSYLDLKFF
TRBJ1-1 NA TRBV20-1 CSARYLPGWSEAFF
TRBJ2-4 NA TRBV7-2 CASEGGGVAKNIQYF
TRBJ1-6 few TRBV12-3/TRBV12-4 CASREVLASPLHF
TRBJ2-1 few TRBV3-1 CASRGASGYNEQFF
TRBJ2-7 few TRBV11-2 CASSKQASTVYEQYF
TRBJ2-3 NA TRBV12-3/TRBV12-4 CASSRQGPPPDTQYF
TRBJ1-4 NA TRBV19 CASIGGATNEKLFF
TRBJ2-5 NA TRBV6-2/TRBV6-3 CASSFGTALQETQYF
TRBJ2-5 few TRBV29-1 CSVEDRGPKTQYF
TRBJ2-3 NA TRBV20-1 CSARMGGGPDTQYF
TRBJ1-4 NA TRBV9 CASSVEGVKGEKLFF
TRBJ2-2 NA TRBV5-1 CASSFTGGTGELFF